This T cell receptor (beta chain) was identified in a study of shared clonotypes between healthy human individuals. About the research overall: Each donor had three CD4 naive, three CD4 memory, two CD8 naive and one CD8 memory plate. General study points: An expected dependence of interdonor clonotype sharing on sequencing depth was noted.

Concerning this clone itself: Its antigen remains unidentified.

Memory CD4+ cells were the fraction left after CD45RA+ naive selection. Several immunoSEQ plates held equal portions of the genomic DNA taken from each subset. Here immunoSEQ multiplex PCR was the method, and the copy in TCRdb shows in-frame clones only, minus some. The data contain around 700,000 clones, about two thirds of them singletons. This sequence originates from a woman aged 25-40 years in good health. Material: memory CD4+ T cells sorted from blood. Subset denoted: CD45RA-negative fraction.

In DNA form, the CDR3 reads TGTGCCAGCAGTCCCCCCGGAACACAGGGGGCCTACAATGAGCAGTTCTTC. It translates to CASSPPGTQGAYNEQFF. This chain links TRBV25-1 with TRBJ2-1, with 8 bases aligning to TRBD1. Germline V gene lookup returns CDR1 MGHDK and CDR2 SYGVNS. The CDR3 consists of 17 residues. The V and J ends lost 5 bases and 2 bases, in that order; junction bases with no gene match: 11.